Included here is one T cell receptor beta chain sequence, with context. Its antigen is unknown. Qualities for individual bases were not recorded, and no much larger clone is one base off. CDR1 and CDR2, per the germline V gene (reference sequence), are GTSNPN and SVGIG. V was cut back by 4 bases and J by 4 bases, leaving a gap of 8 bases between them. From cysteine to phenylalanine, the CDR3 is 12 amino acids long. Of all the DNA, just the CDR3 is kept, 36 bases in frame from base 1. The sample comes from a study of T cells in localized non-small cell lung cancer (dated by TCRdb to 2018 to 2021). Context from the whole study: Comparing tumors with uninvolved tumor-adjacent lungs, the study looked at the T cell repertoires of over 200 patients with early-stage NSCLC. The cohort was made up of around 250 treatment-naive NSCLC patients whose localized lung tumors had been resected. Of the NSCLC patients, approximately 130 were male and approximately 100 were female, and the mean age was about 69 years.

At diagnosis, tumor, uninvolved tumor-adjacent lung and peripheral blood were collected and then preserved as a mix of FFPE and fresh-frozen material. For TCR repertoire profiling, blood samples were analyzed as peripheral blood mononuclear cells. The immunoSEQ Assay was used to sequence TCR beta CDR3 regions from DNA. Turning to the authors' computational methods: To compute T cell density, TCR beta template counts were normalized to usable DNA, which was estimated by amplifying housekeeping genes. The preseqR package was used to estimate richness by extrapolating to 400,000 templates for PBMC samples and to 120,000 templates for tissue samples. Clonality was defined as one minus Pielou's evenness. Tissue-enriched TCRs were identified through differential abundance testing performed on productive amino-acid clonotypes, with a minimum total count of 5 and an alpha of 0.1. Repertoire overlap between compartments was quantified with the Jaccard Index and Morisita Overlap Index. TCR beta CDR3s were clustered by GLIPH together with public tetramer-defined viral CDR3s, and at least three viral sequences plus V-gene enrichment were required for viral motifs. Held by TCRdb, this immuneACCESS table contains in-frame sequences only and omits some clones. Under half of the omission traces to an unresolved V gene where checked; the cause of the rest is unknown. V and J calls and clone size follow that table, whereas D and trimming were derived from the DNA. In this sample the table shows around 50,000 clones, about nine tenths of which occur a single time. Approximately 5.2% of the sample belongs to the ten largest clones.

Overall study results and their limits: Because multi-region sequencing of the tumors was not done, intratumor heterogeneity could not be ruled out. Because of the exploratory design, TCR variables were selected using unadjusted p-values without false-discovery rate correction. A median of approximately 57 of the top 100 tumor clones were detected in paired uninvolved adjacent lung, and 28 of these tumor clones were also found among the top 100 clones of the paired uninvolved adjacent lung. Uninvolved tumor-adjacent lung showed the highest T cell clonality, higher than tumor, which suggests more focused antigenic responses in the adjacent lung. Longer overall survival was associated with higher T cell density in blood, whereas shorter survival was associated with higher clonality in adjacent lung.

The sequence was collected from a woman aged 35 to 69 with stage I lung adenocarcinoma. The sequence is built from TRBV30 and TRBJ1-3; matching of 6 bases hints at TRBD1 as the D gene. Sequenced here: peripheral blood, sampled before any cancer treatment. The bases are TGTGCCTGGAAGGGGGAAGGAAACACCATATATTTT. This codes for CAWKGEGNTIYF.